This entry lists 4 T cell receptor beta chains sequenced from one sample in a study of cytomegalovirus exposure and HLA in healthy donors. PCR employed 60 Vbeta and 13 Jbeta primers. Clones were sequenced by immunoSEQ multiplex PCR, and TCRdb holds only the in-frame ones, with some missing. Of under 200,000 clones in the sample, 75% to 80% are singletons; the top ten hold around an eighth. Specimen: PBMCs. The receptor source for this set is a woman younger than 45 in good health and CMV-seropositive.

The chain couples TRBV29-1 to TRBJ1-1; TRBD1 agrees at 8 bases. This CDR3 comprises 14 residues. V gave up 5 bases and J gave up 5 bases; unmatched junction bases: 10. The germline gives CDR1 SQVTM, CDR2 ANQGSEA. The DNA for the CDR3 is TGCAGCGTTCTACAGGGGGGGAGGAGGACTGAAGCTTTCTTT. Protein sequence: CSVLQGGRRTEAFF.

V usage is TRBV18 and J usage is TRBJ1-1; D is possibly TRBD1 (6 bases). Germline CDR1 KGHSH, CDR2 LQKENI. V lost 1 base, J lost 0 bases, and 15 bases lay in between. This CDR3 comprises 17 residues. The CDR3 DNA is TGTGCCAGCTCACCACGGGGGCCAGGCATCATGAACACTGAAGCTTTCTTT. Amino acids: CASSPRGPGIMNTEAFF.

The chain has TRBV27 and TRBJ1-2, with D possibly matching TRBD1 (6 bases). Germline loops: CDR1 MNHEY, CDR2 SMNVEV (reference sequence). The CDR3 covers 14 residues. V gave up 5 bases and J gave up 7 bases, with 17 bases separating them. CDR3 region: CASSLIGGEGGYTF. CDR3 nucleotides: TGTGCCAGCAGTCTCATAGGGGGTGAGGGTGGCTACACCTTC.

The chain joins TRBV4-1 to TRBJ2-1; D possibly corresponds to TRBD1 (5 bases). Per germline, CDR1 MGHRA and CDR2 YSYEKL. The V end lost 1 base, the J end lost 0 bases, and 16 bases lay between the germline ends. The CDR3 length is 18 residues. CDR3 DNA: TGCGCCAGCAGCCAAGTCGACATGGGGCTTAGCTCCTACAATGAGCAGTTCTTC. Translated, it gives CASSQVDMGLSSYNEQFF.